Listed here are 6 T cell receptor beta chains from one sample, sequenced in a study of blood T cell repertoires in COVID-19. TCRdb's copy holds only in-frame clones and misses some; the assay was immunoSEQ multiplex PCR. The data hold about 99,000 clones, with about 80% observed a single time. Sequenced sample: peripheral blood. These receptors originate from a man in his fifties or sixties with acute or convalescent COVID-19.

The chain combines TRBV9 with TRBJ2-7; TRBD2 matches 9 bases. The V gene end was trimmed by 0 bases and the J gene end by 5 bases; junction bases not matched to a gene: 12. The germline gives CDR1 SGDLS, CDR2 YYNGEE. This CDR3 comprises 17 residues. CDR3 amino acids: CASSVDGSGSKANEQYV. In DNA form, the CDR3 reads TGTGCCAGCAGCGTAGACGGTAGCGGGAGTAAAGCAAACGAGCAGTACGTC.

V and J are TRBV19 and TRBJ1-2; D not certain. CDR3 length: 12 amino acids. V lost 5 bases and J 8 bases, leaving 12 bases between the germline ends. Germline values: CDR1 LNHDA, CDR2 SQIVND (reference sequence). CDR3 amino acids: CASSWQESGYTF. The CDR3 DNA reads TGTGCCAGTAGTTGGCAGGAAAGCGGCTACACCTTC. Based on the CDR3 plus reference TRBV19 and TRBJ1-2, the full variable domain is DGGITQSPKYLFRKEGQNVTLSCEQNLNHDAMYWYRQDPGQGLRLIYYSQIVNDFQKGDIAEGYSVSREKKESFPLTVTSAQKNPTAFYLCASSWQESGYTFGSGTRLTVV.

This clone was recorded only once. The chain is built from TRBV19 and TRBJ2-1; the match to TRBD2 covers 8 bases. With 5 bases clipped from V and 8 bases from J, the junction kept 8 bases outside the gene matches. This CDR3 has 14 amino acids. CDR1 is LNHDA and CDR2 is SQIVND in the germline V gene (reference sequence). The CDR3 spells CASSLTGGLDEQFF. CDR3 sequence (DNA): TGTGCCAGTAGTTTAACGGGGGGGCTGGATGAGCAGTTCTTC. The whole variable domain, filled in from reference TRBV19 and TRBJ2-1, reads DGGITQSPKYLFRKEGQNVTLSCEQNLNHDAMYWYRQDPGQGLRLIYYSQIVNDFQKGDIAEGYSVSREKKESFPLTVTSAQKNPTAFYLCASSLTGGLDEQFFGPGTRLTVL.

This chain connects TRBV27 to TRBJ1-2; TRBD1 is a possible D gene (6 bases). Trimming stripped 8 bases from V and 8 bases from J, with 24 bases between. From germline, CDR1 is MNHEY and CDR2 SMNVEV (reference sequence). The CDR3 runs 15 residues. CDR3 in DNA: TGTGCCAGCTCCTATGACAGGTCCCGTCCTTCCGGCTACACCTTC. This encodes CASSYDRSRPSGYTF.

V and J are TRBV7-8 and TRBJ2-1, with D tentatively TRBD2 (5 bases). Germline V CDR1 and CDR2: SGHVS, FQNEAQ. Trimming cost V 2 bases and J 8 bases, with 19 bases left between them. The CDR3 covers 16 residues. CDR3 in DNA: TGTGCCAGCAGCTTATTCCGGAGTTCCCGGGGTCATGAGCAGTTCTTC. The encoded protein is CASSLFRSSRGHEQFF.

The V gene is TRBV28, the J gene TRBJ1-5; D might be TRBD1 (5 bases). V lost 6 bases to trimming and J lost 0 bases, with 12 bases between them. Germline V gene lookup returns CDR1 MDHEN and CDR2 SYDVKM. This CDR3 has 15 residues. The CDR3 DNA reads TGTGCCAGCAGGGGGCAGGGCTATAGCAATCAGCCCCAGCATTTT. Its translation is CASRGQGYSNQPQHF.